Listed here are 2 T cell receptor beta chains from one sample, sequenced in a study of Ad26.COV2.S vaccination and SARS-CoV-2 variants. Treatment defined: some 19 received Ad26.COV2.S at low or high dose, single or two shots; 5 received placebo; per-sample allocation not given. Samples analyzed were those drawn on day 63 after the first vaccine or placebo injection. The table came from immunoSEQ multiplex PCR; TCRdb's copy has only in-frame clones and leaves some out. The data show about 480,000 clones, with around 90% seen just once and roughly 12% held by the top ten. The sequences come from peripheral blood, collected in a trial of Ad26.COV2.S vaccine versus placebo. The receptors originated from a person between 18 and 65 years old who received the Ad26.COV2.S COVID-19 vaccine or a placebo.

The chain combines TRBV3-1 (or the pseudogene TRBV3-2) with TRBJ2-2, with a possible D match to TRBD2 (6 bases). The CDR3 is 18 residues long. From germline, CDR1 is LGHDT and CDR2 YNNKEL (reference sequence). V was trimmed by 4 bases and J by 5 bases, leaving 23 bases between them. DNA for the CDR3: TGTGCCAGCAGCCGCCGCTCGCCACTTGGCGGAGGGACCGGGGAGCTGTTTTTT. It yields the protein CASSRRSPLGGGTGELFF.

The chain couples TRBV30 to TRBJ2-7, with TRBD2 matching over 12 bases. Germline trimming cut 1 base from V and 2 bases from J; bases unmatched to any gene: 18. CDR1 and CDR2 from the germline V gene are GTSNPN and SVGIG (reference sequence). This CDR3 is 20 amino acids long. In nucleotides, the CDR3 is TGTGCCTGGAGTGCTTACCCCGCCCCCTGGACTAGCGGGGATGCCTACGAGCAGTACTTC. It codes for CAWSAYPAPWTSGDAYEQYF.